This T cell receptor (beta chain) was captured by sequencing in a study of T cells in Graves' hyperthyroidism and ophthalmopathy (dated by TCRdb to the late 2010s). Background for the entire study: Peripheral blood was collected at initial diagnosis, before any treatment. Thyroid tissue and blood T-cell repertoires from roughly six Graves' hyperthyroidism patients were also compared in the study. Following sampling, methimazole starting at 30 mg daily was given to hyperthyroidism patients, and high-dose intravenous methylprednisolone was given to ophthalmopathy patients. The roughly 91 discovery patients were randomly split 7:3 into training and test sets. A discovery cohort of about 96 patients, roughly 45 with Graves' ophthalmopathy and approximately 60 with stable Graves' hyperthyroidism, was used to find distinguishing TCR V-J signatures. Whether ophthalmopathy could be predicted prospectively was tested in an independent validation cohort made up of 18 to 20 hyperthyroidism patients plus 17 patients who later progressed to ophthalmopathy. TCR Vbeta CDR3 sequencing of 120 to 150 peripheral blood samples (around 45 ophthalmopathy, 75 to 85 hyperthyroidism and approximately 17 progressor patients) is reported in the paper. Points the paper makes about the study in general: No statistical method was used to fix the sample size in advance, and group allocation was not hidden from the investigators. During validation, the model predicted progression to ophthalmopathy a median of approximately six months ahead of onset, with more than 55% sensitivity and 72.22% specificity. Blood samples also contained most of the expanded thyroid clonotypes (frequency above 0.001), which suggests that blood repertoires may reflect thyroid immune responses. In cross-validation, a model built on a 13 V-J signature told ophthalmopathy apart from stable hyperthyroidism with 85% to 90% sensitivity and roughly 81% specificity, and in testing the same model reached 80%/75%.

The CDR3, cysteine through phenylalanine, is 13 amino acids long. The retained sequence is limited to the CDR3, 39 bases, with the frame set at the first base. As encoded in the germline V gene, CDR1 is SGHRS while CDR2 is YFSETQ. At the junction V is shortened by 2 bases and J by 0 bases, with 4 bases in between. This clonotype was seen many times. Its antigen remains undetermined. The record has no base qualities; no much larger clone is one base away. The TCR beta CDR3 regions were amplified from RNA transcripts. The first round of RT-PCR for the TCR CDR3 was performed with the HTBI primer set and the Qiagen OneStep RT-PCR kit. A second multiplex PCR round built the libraries, followed by size selection and purification. Sequencing of the libraries was done on an Illumina HiSeq2000 using paired-end 100 bp reads. The source study handled its data this way. SOAPnuke was used to process the raw data, removing reads that contained adapters or uncalled bases, had a mean Phred below 15, or lacked an exact match to the constant primer or identifier. COPE v1.2.5 was used to merge high-quality paired reads, and clonotypes were defined as unique nucleotide sequences. MiTCR v1.1 was used to align clonotypes to the IMGT TRBV, TRBD and TRBJ reference segments. Only V-J combinations with frequency above 0.0001, covering 98% to 99.2% of repertoires, were analysed. The TCS score was defined as F50 (clonal expansion) divided by E x V (chaos), with BLOSUM62-based TCRdist calculated between CDR3 peptides within each V-J. Welch's t-statistics and random forest reduced 450 to 600 V-J features to some 14, which were used in a naive Bayes classifier (R e1071). The public reads were quality trimmed at Q25 with fastp and then assembled into clones with MiXCR by TCRdb, keeping productive beta chains. Each CDR3 protein appears once, grouped with its most common genes and DNA. TCRdb's processing, not the authors', yielded these V and J calls. In all, the sample holds 300,000 to 500,000 distinct CDR3 sequences, and 11% to 15% of those were seen once. The ten biggest clones cover over 25% of the sample.

Ophthalmopathy patients had moderately to severely active disease, Clinical Activity Score of at least 3, NOSPECS grade of at least 4, and duration under 3 months. The study excluded patients with uncontrolled infections, other autoimmune diseases, pregnancy or lactation. Clinical symptoms, serum thyroxine and TRAb, thyroid ultrasound, and orbital computed tomography formed the basis for the diagnoses. Ficoll-Paque density gradient centrifugation was used to isolate PBMCs from about 9 ml of fresh peripheral blood. Total RNA was extracted with Trizol reagent, and quality was checked on an Agilent 2100 Bioanalyzer.

The V and J genes are TRBV5-1 and TRBJ2-3, with an unclear D gene assignment. This clonotype was obtained from a man aged 50 to 59 with Graves' ophthalmopathy. Sequencing was done on a sample of blood. CDR3 protein: CASSLGSTDTQYF. The DNA sequence is TGCGCCAGCAGCTTAGGCAGCACAGATACGCAGTATTTT. The CDR3 plus the reference TRBV5-1 and TRBJ2-3 genes for the other parts give the full variable domain: KAGVTQTPRYLIKTRGQQVTLSCSPISGHRSVSWYQQTPGQGLQFLFEYFSETQRNKGNFPGRFSGRQFSNSRSEMNVSTLELGDSALYLCASSLGSTDTQYFGPGTRLTVL.